The present entry profiles one TCR beta chain with its context. The junction departs from germline at one end; a sequencing error may be responsible. This same CDR3 is encoded by further DNA sequences in the sample. Germline values: CDR1 MNHEY, CDR2 SMNVEV (reference sequence). This CDR3 is built from 16 residues. Here immunoSEQ multiplex PCR was the method, and the copy in TCRdb shows in-frame clones only, minus some. The table records a few hundred thousand clones, about 88% of them present only once. The sample belongs to a study of blood T cell repertoires in COVID-19. Background on the study: Samples of COVID-19 (acute and convalescent) were obtained from the United States, Italy and Spain.

Material: peripheral blood. The receptor comes from a man aged 60 to 75 who had recovered from COVID-19. The genes are TRBV27 and TRBJ2-1, with TRBD1 as a possible D gene (5 bases). CDR3 residues: CASSLRFRVAYNEQFF. The CDR3 nucleotides read TGTGCTAGCAGTCTAAGGTTCAGGGTAGCCTACAATGAGCAGTTCTTC.